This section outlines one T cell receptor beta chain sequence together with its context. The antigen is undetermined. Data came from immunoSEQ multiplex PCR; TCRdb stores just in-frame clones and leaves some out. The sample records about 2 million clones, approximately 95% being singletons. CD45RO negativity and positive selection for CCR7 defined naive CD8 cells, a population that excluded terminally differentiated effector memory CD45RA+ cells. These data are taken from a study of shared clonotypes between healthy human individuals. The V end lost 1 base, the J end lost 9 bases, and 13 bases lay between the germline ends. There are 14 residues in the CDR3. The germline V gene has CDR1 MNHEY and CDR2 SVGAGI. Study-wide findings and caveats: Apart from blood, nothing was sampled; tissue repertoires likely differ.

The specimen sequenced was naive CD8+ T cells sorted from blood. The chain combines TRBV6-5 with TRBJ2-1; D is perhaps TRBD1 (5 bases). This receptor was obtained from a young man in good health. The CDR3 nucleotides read TGTGCCAGCAGTTACTACCGATCAGGGATTGAGCAGTTCTTC. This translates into CASSYYRSGIEQFF.